Many counts were recorded for the clone carrying this TCR beta chain. Antigen: not known. They isolated at least 6 million PBMCs from each sample. Per sample, extraction of total RNA gave at least 5.5 micrograms in every case. These data are taken from a study of blood T cells in healthy people across ages. Study-wide findings and caveats: Researchers deemed the diversity estimates from one million T cells underestimates.

The trim removed 5 bases at V and 5 bases at J, leaving 0 bases unmatched. Germline V gene data show CDR1 as DFQATT and CDR2 as SNEGSKA (reference sequence). The CDR3 has 11 amino acids. The authors ran a second PCR of roughly 6 to 12 cycles using a sample-barcoded 5' primer and a J-beta primer mix. One entry per CDR3 protein, called by TCRdb with MiXCR from the 5' RACE reads. Seen here are 1.4 million or so distinct CDR3 sequences, roughly 43% observed once, and the top ten hold under 5%. Sequencing was carried out using blood. The chain employs TRBV20-1 and TRBJ1-2, with TRBD1 matching 9 bases. The receptor was derived from a woman in her late teens or twenties in good health. This CDR3 reads CSAGTGYGYTF. CDR3 bases: TGCAGTGCTGGGACAGGGTATGGCTACACCTTC.